The next 20 T cell receptor beta chains were all read from a single sample in a study of T-cell memory formation after mild COVID-19. MiXCR, applied by TCRdb to the 5' RACE reads, yields one record per CDR3 protein. In the table there are 400,000 to 550,000 distinct CDR3 sequences, more than 20% of which are singletons. Sequenced input: PBMCs or a T cell subset sorted from them (not recorded which). These TCRs come from an adult woman who had mild COVID-19 (a few samples of this study predate the infection). Cell type and time point are not known.

This chain uses TRBV12-3 or TRBV12-4 with TRBJ2-7; D is perhaps TRBD2 (5 bases). V was cut by 8 bases and J by 6 bases, with 17 bases left in between. The CDR3 is 13 residues long. The CDR3 DNA is TGTGCCAGCGTCCCAGGCGTGGGGAGCGAGCAGTACTTC. Its protein product is CASVPGVGSEQYF.

The chain combines TRBV19 with TRBJ2-1; 9 bases match TRBD2. V was pared by 3 bases and J by 8 bases, with 8 bases of the junction left unmatched. The CDR3 loop spans 15 amino acids. Germline V CDR1 and CDR2: LNHDA, SQIVND (reference sequence). Here the CDR3 DNA reads TGTGCCAGTAGTATTTCCGGACTAGCGCCGGATGAGCAGTTCTTC. Its protein is CASSISGLAPDEQFF.

A few counts support this clonotype. J is TRBJ1-5 and V is TRBV5-1; 10 bases fit TRBD1. The CDR3 is 15 amino acids. V lost 6 bases and J lost 3; bases outside the gene matches: 6. Germline CDR1 reads SGHRS; CDR2 reads YFSETQ. CDR3 coding DNA: TGCGCCAGCAAGATGGGACAGGGGCTCAATCAGCCCCAGCATTTT. As protein: CASKMGQGLNQPQHF. Complete variable domain (other parts from reference TRBV5-1 and TRBJ1-5): KAGVTQTPRYLIKTRGQQVTLSCSPISGHRSVSWYQQTPGQGLQFLFEYFSETQRNKGNFPGRFSGRQFSNSRSEMNVSTLELGDSALYLCASKMGQGLNQPQHFGDGTRLSIL.

This clonotype was detected only a few times. The chain uses TRBV6-2 or TRBV6-3 and TRBJ1-4; the D gene is possibly TRBD1 (5 bases). Per the germline V gene, CDR1 is MNHEY and CDR2 is SVGEGT. Trimming left V 2 bases short and J 5 bases short, with 6 bases between. The CDR3 loop spans 13 amino acids. CDR3 sequence reads: CASSYRGNEKLFF. The CDR3 DNA is TGTGCCAGCAGTTACCGGGGGAATGAAAAACTGTTTTTT.

V gene TRBV7-9 combines with J gene TRBJ2-7; 10 nucleotides match TRBD2. Looked up from germline, CDR1 is SEHNR and CDR2 is FQNEAQ (reference sequence). The CDR3 is 15 residues long. V lost 5 bases to trimming and J lost 5 bases; unmatched junction nucleotides: 9. This chain's CDR3 is CASSPPLAGVDEQYF. Written as DNA, the CDR3 is TGTGCCAGCAGCCCCCCCCTAGCGGGAGTTGACGAGCAGTACTTC.

This clonotype was counted a few times. This sequence joins TRBV5-6 and TRBJ2-2, with D unclear. The CDR3 runs 13 residues. Germline assignment: CDR1 SGHDT and CDR2 YYEEEE. Trimming removed 4 bases from V and 4 bases from J, with 8 bases in between. DNA for the CDR3: TGTGCCAGCAGCCCCTGGATCACCGGGGAGCTGTTTTTT. As protein: CASSPWITGELFF.

V and J are TRBV5-6 and TRBJ2-5, with D perhaps assigned TRBD1 or TRBD2 (5 bases each). This CDR3 is built from 17 residues. Germline loops: CDR1 SGHDT, CDR2 YYEEEE. Between the trimmed V and J ends, which lost 0 bases and 4 bases, there was a span of 19 bases. CDR3 DNA sequence: TGTGCCAGCAGCTTGGAGAGGCAGGGACGTACGCGAGAGACCCAGTACTTC. Its translation: CASSLERQGRTRETQYF.

This clonotype turned up a few times. The gene calls are TRBV12-3 or TRBV12-4 and TRBJ2-2; D might be TRBD1 (5 bases). The CDR3 loop spans 16 amino acids. The ends were cut back, 5 bases at V and 4 bases at J, with 17 bases in the middle. CDR3 protein: CASSRPGIVGTGELFF. CDR3 coding DNA: TGTGCCAGCAGTAGGCCAGGGATCGTTGGCACCGGGGAGCTGTTTTTT.

The chain links TRBV11-1 to TRBJ1-1, with D unresolved. CDR1 and CDR2 from the germline V gene are SGHAT and FQDESV (reference sequence). Trimming took 2 bases from V and 6 from J, leaving 10 bases between them. The CDR3 covers 13 residues. The CDR3 region is CASSLSPAPEAFF. In nucleotides, the CDR3 is TGTGCCAGCAGCTTAAGCCCCGCGCCTGAAGCTTTCTTT.

This clonotype was seen more than once but under ten times. This chain uses TRBV2 with TRBJ1-3, with no clear D. Trimming took off 1 base at V and 5 bases at J, with 6 bases between the two ends. This CDR3 spans 13 amino acids. CDR1 and CDR2 (germline): SNHLY, FYNNEI. Here the CDR3 DNA reads TGTGCCAGCAGTGAAGAGTGGAGAAACACCATATATTTT. Amino acid sequence: CASSEEWRNTIYF.

The chain couples TRBV7-9 to TRBJ2-5; no clear D. From germline, CDR1 is SEHNR and CDR2 FQNEAQ (reference sequence). V was shortened by 6 bases and J by 7 bases, with 12 bases between the two germline ends. CDR3 length: 12 amino acids. CDR3 in DNA: TGTGCCAGCAGACCAACCAGTGGGACCCAGTACTTC. Translated: CASRPTSGTQYF.

V is TRBV5-1 and J is TRBJ2-7; the D gene is possibly TRBD2 (6 bases). The CDR3 is made up of 15 amino acids. Germline V gives CDR1 SGHRS, CDR2 YFSETQ. Trimming shortened V by 0 bases and J by 4 bases, and 14 bases separated the two germline ends. This chain's CDR3 is CASSLETMGGYEQYF. CDR3 nucleotides: TGCGCCAGCAGCTTGGAAACGATGGGGGGTTACGAGCAGTACTTC.

The chain carries TRBV7-8 and TRBJ1-2; D is undetermined. The CDR3 spans 15 residues. The germline CDR1 and CDR2 sequences are SGHVS and FQNEAQ. Trimming shortened V by 4 bases and J by 5 bases, and 17 bases separated the two germline ends. CDR3 residues: CASSSQLGSHYGYTF. The CDR3 DNA reads TGTGCCAGCAGCTCCCAACTGGGGTCACATTATGGCTACACCTTC.

Only a few counts were recorded for this clonotype. The chain recombines TRBV20-1 with TRBJ2-4, with D possibly called TRBD1 or TRBD2 (5 bases each). V shed 3 bases and J shed 1 base, with 16 bases lying between them. This CDR3 spans 16 amino acids. CDR1 and CDR2 from the germline V gene are DFQATT and SNEGSKA (reference sequence). The CDR3 protein is CSARGSGAFAKNIQYF. CDR3 sequence (DNA): TGCAGTGCTAGGGGCTCCGGGGCCTTCGCCAAAAACATTCAGTACTTC.

The chain uses TRBV20-1 and TRBJ2-1, with 11 bases lining up with TRBD2. Germline V lookup: CDR1 DFQATT, CDR2 SNEGSKA (reference sequence). The CDR3 loop spans 16 amino acids. Unmatched junction bases numbered 7, after V lost 0 bases and J lost 6 bases. In DNA form, the CDR3 reads TGCAGTGCTAGAGATCACCGACTAGCGGGGACCAATGAGCAGTTCTTC. It codes for CSARDHRLAGTNEQFF.

The chain uses TRBV24-1 and TRBJ2-3; D is uncertain. Per the germline V gene, CDR1 is KGHDR and CDR2 is SFDVKD. V was shortened by 7 bases and J by 0 bases, with 7 bases between the two germline ends. This CDR3 comprises 13 residues. The DNA for the CDR3 is TGTGCCACCAGCCAGACAAGCACAGATACGCAGTATTTT. It is translated as CATSQTSTDTQYF.

This clonotype has only a few counts. The V and J genes are TRBV11-1 and TRBJ2-1; 7 nucleotides match TRBD1. The germline V gene encodes CDR1 SGHAT and CDR2 FQDESV (reference sequence). The V and J ends lost 5 bases and 8 bases, in that order; junction bases with no gene match: 3. The CDR3 runs to 12 residues. In DNA, the CDR3 is TGTGCCAGCAGCAGGGGGCTGGATGAGCAGTTCTTC. Its translation: CASSRGLDEQFF.

A few counts support this clonotype. This chain joins TRBV7-2 and TRBJ2-3, with 8 bases matching TRBD2. The CDR3 runs 16 residues. With 1 base clipped from V and 2 bases from J, the junction kept 5 bases outside the gene matches. Germline-derived CDR1 and CDR2 are SGHTA and FQGNSA. This CDR3 reads CASSLVGTSITDTQYF. The CDR3 DNA reads TGTGCCAGCAGCTTAGTCGGGACTAGTATCACAGATACGCAGTATTTT. Drawing the rest from reference TRBV7-2 and TRBJ2-3, the complete variable domain is GAGVSQSPSNKVTEKGKDVELRCDPISGHTALYWYRQSLGQGLEFLIYFQGNSAPDKSGLPSDRFSAERTGGSVSTLTIQRTQQEDSAVYLCASSLVGTSITDTQYFGPGTRLTVL.

Only a few counts were recorded for this clonotype. V usage is TRBV7-3 and J usage is TRBJ2-3; TRBD2 matches 8 bases. The CDR3 spans 16 residues. Germline values: CDR1 SGHTA, CDR2 FQGTGA. The V and J ends lost 4 bases and 3 bases, in that order; junction bases with no gene match: 9. CDR3 in amino acids: CASSSQAGAGTDTQYF. The CDR3 nucleotides read TGTGCCAGCAGCTCCCAAGCGGGAGCCGGAACAGATACGCAGTATTTT.

V gene TRBV5-1 combines with J gene TRBJ1-1; TRBD1 matches 7 bases. V lost 4 bases and J lost 11; bases outside the gene matches: 11. Germline V CDR1 and CDR2: SGHRS, YFSETQ. CDR3 length: 13 amino acids. Here the CDR3 reads CASSIGTALEAFF. CDR3 in DNA: TGCGCCAGCAGCATCGGGACAGCTCTAGAGGCTTTCTTT.